Listed here are 2 T cell receptor beta chains from one sample, sequenced in a study of T cell responses to AZD1222 COVID-19 vaccine. Here immunoSEQ multiplex PCR was the method, and the copy in TCRdb shows in-frame clones only, minus some. This sample yields 80,000 or so clones, of which 90% are seen a single time; roughly 5.6% belongs to the top ten. The specimen comprised peripheral blood, sampled on day 0 of AZD1222 vaccination. Every receptor here comes from an adult in good health.

The chain couples TRBV7-2 to TRBJ2-3; TRBD2 is a possible D gene (7 bases). Trimming shortened V by 0 bases and J by 6 bases, and 13 bases separated the two germline ends. This CDR3 is built from 15 residues. The germline gives CDR1 SGHTA, CDR2 FQGNSA. The CDR3 region has the DNA TGTGCCAGCAGCTTAGCGGGGGGGGCTGGTGATACGCAGTATTTT. The encoded protein is CASSLAGGAGDTQYF.

The rearrangement joins TRBV7-2 to TRBJ1-1; 10 bases map to TRBD1. Germline V CDR1 and CDR2: SGHTA, FQGNSA. With 5 bases clipped from V and 7 bases from J, the junction kept 10 bases outside the gene matches. The CDR3 runs to 15 residues. The CDR3 sequence is CASSRDRGGSGEAFF. The CDR3 DNA reads TGTGCCAGCAGCCGGGACAGGGGAGGTTCCGGTGAAGCTTTCTTT. The full variable domain, with the rest looked up from reference TRBV7-2 and TRBJ1-1, is GAGVSQSPSNKVTEKGKDVELRCDPISGHTALYWYRQSLGQGLEFLIYFQGNSAPDKSGLPSDRFSAERTGGSVSTLTIQRTQQEDSAVYLCASSRDRGGSGEAFFGQGTRLTVV.